Shown below are 10 T cell receptor beta chains from a single sample sequenced in a study of shared clonotypes between healthy human individuals (dated by TCRdb to about 2020). The library was prepared using the immunoSEQ multiplex PCR assay. TCRdb mirrors the immuneACCESS table, restricted to in-frame sequences. Some clones are absent from its copies; in checked studies, under half trace to an unresolved V gene, and the reason for the others is unknown. A total of 560,000 or so clones appear in this sample, roughly 95% of them only once. In total, the top ten clones hold about 0.12% of the sample. CD8 naive samples were CD45RO-negative cells positively selected for CCR7, giving a CD45RA+CCR7+ population that excluded TemRA cells. What was sequenced was naive CD8+ T cells sorted from blood. The cell subset or site label here, explained by the study, means: CD45RA+CCR7+. Receptor source: a woman aged 25 to 39 in good health.

V usage is TRBV25-1 and J usage is TRBJ1-1; no clear D. Germline lookup yields CDR1 MGHDK and CDR2 SYGVNS. V lost 3 bases and J lost 0, with 11 bases in between. The CDR3 spans 15 residues. CDR3 amino acids: CASSDSGRMNTEAFF. CDR3 DNA sequence: TGTGCCAGCAGTGATTCGGGCAGAATGAACACTGAAGCTTTCTTT.

This chain's CDR3 is CASRNVVSNTEAFF. In nucleotides, the CDR3 is TGTGCCAGCAGGAACGTAGTTTCCAACACTGAAGCTTTCTTT. The rearrangement links TRBV27 to TRBJ1-1; the D is unclear. The CDR3 loop spans 14 amino acids. Germline values: CDR1 MNHEY, CDR2 SMNVEV (reference sequence). V was cut by 6 bases and J by 2 bases, with 13 bases left in between.

The chain combines TRBV27 with TRBJ1-1, with D unresolved. V was shortened by 0 bases and J by 2 bases, with 7 bases between the two germline ends. Germline values: CDR1 MNHEY, CDR2 SMNVEV (reference sequence). The CDR3 consists of 14 residues. DNA of the CDR3: TGTGCCAGCAGTTTATCGTTCACCAACACTGAAGCTTTCTTT. This translates into CASSLSFTNTEAFF.

The gene calls are TRBV5-1 and TRBJ2-5, with D unclear. Trimming pared 3 bases from V and 2 bases from J, leaving 11 bases between. This CDR3 is built from 14 residues. Germline V gene sequence: CDR1 SGHRS, CDR2 YFSETQ. In DNA form, the CDR3 reads TGCGCCAGCAGCTCAGAAACATATCAAGAGACCCAGTACTTC. This encodes CASSSETYQETQYF.

The rearrangement links TRBV7-9 to TRBJ2-7; 9 bases align to TRBD2. Germline CDR1 SEHNR, CDR2 FQNEAQ (reference sequence). V gave up 5 bases and J gave up 3 bases; unmatched junction bases: 11. This CDR3 has 16 residues. The CDR3 loop reads CASSILPGLANYEQYF. Here the CDR3 DNA reads TGTGCCAGCAGCATTCTACCGGGACTAGCAAACTACGAGCAGTACTTC.

The chain employs TRBV28 and TRBJ1-4, with a possible D match to TRBD1 (5 bases). CDR1 MDHEN and CDR2 SYDVKM come from the germline V gene. The V end lost 6 bases, the J end lost 0 bases, and 14 bases lay between the germline ends. The CDR3 sequence is 16 residues long. As DNA, the CDR3 is TGTGCCAGCAGCCGTTATAGGGGAGCAACTAATGAAAAACTGTTTTTT. It translates to CASSRYRGATNEKLFF.

The chain is built from TRBV19 and TRBJ1-1, with no clear D. Germline V gene sequence: CDR1 LNHDA, CDR2 SQIVND (reference sequence). V was pared by 3 bases and J by 0 bases, with 11 bases between. The CDR3 runs 15 residues. The CDR3 loop is CASSMARRMNTEAFF. The CDR3 DNA is TGTGCCAGTAGTATGGCACGGAGGATGAACACTGAAGCTTTCTTT.

The chain uses TRBV4-2 and TRBJ2-7, with 11 bases identical to TRBD2. V shed 4 bases, J shed 0 bases, and the junction held 2 bases outside the gene matches. CDR3 length: 15 residues. Germline V gives CDR1 LGHNA, CDR2 YNFKEQ. The CDR3 region has the DNA TGTGCCAGCAGCCTCACTAGCGGGAGCTCCTACGAGCAGTACTTC. As protein: CASSLTSGSSYEQYF.

The J gene is TRBJ2-7, the V gene TRBV10-1, with TRBD1 identical over 9 bases. This CDR3 region has 16 residues. Germline V gives CDR1 WNHNN, CDR2 SYGVQD (reference sequence). The ends lost 0 bases at V and 7 bases at J; junction bases unmatched: 10. CDR3 in DNA: TGCGCCAGCAGTGAGTCGGACAGGGGACTAATGTTAGAGCAGTACTTC. Translation: CASSESDRGLMLEQYF.

Only a few counts were recorded for this clone. A much larger clone sits a single nucleotide away, making a read error possible. V gene TRBV7-2 combines with J gene TRBJ1-1; D might be TRBD1 (5 bases). CDR1 SGHTA and CDR2 FQGNSA come from the germline V gene. CDR3 size: 14 residues. DNA of the CDR3: TGTGCCAGCAGCGCCTCGACAGAGAACACTGAAGCTTCCTTT. The encoded protein is CASSASTENTEASF.